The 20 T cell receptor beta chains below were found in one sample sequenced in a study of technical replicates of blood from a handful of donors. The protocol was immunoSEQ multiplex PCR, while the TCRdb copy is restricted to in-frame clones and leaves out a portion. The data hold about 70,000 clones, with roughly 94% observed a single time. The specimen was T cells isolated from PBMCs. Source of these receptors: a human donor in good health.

The CDR3 loop reads CASSYSGQGSSYEQYF. In DNA, the CDR3 is TGTGCCAGCAGTTACTCAGGACAGGGGAGCTCCTACGAGCAGTACTTC. The chain is built from TRBV6-5 and TRBJ2-7; 9 nucleotides agree with TRBD1. Germline V lookup: CDR1 MNHEY, CDR2 SVGAGI. This CDR3 has 16 amino acids. The ends lost 0 bases at V and 0 bases at J; junction bases unmatched: 3.

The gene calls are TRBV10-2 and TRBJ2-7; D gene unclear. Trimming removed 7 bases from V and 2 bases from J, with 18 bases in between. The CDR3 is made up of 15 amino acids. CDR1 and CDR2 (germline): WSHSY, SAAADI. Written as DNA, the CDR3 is TGCGCCAGCACCGACGGGTGGGTAGGCACCTACGAGCAGTACTTC. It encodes CASTDGWVGTYEQYF.

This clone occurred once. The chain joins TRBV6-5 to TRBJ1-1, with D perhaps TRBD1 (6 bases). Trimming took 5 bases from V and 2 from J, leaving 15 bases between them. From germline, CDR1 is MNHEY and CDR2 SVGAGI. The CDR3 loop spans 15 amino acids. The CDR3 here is CASSLTTGPNTEAFF. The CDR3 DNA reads TGTGCCAGCAGTCTAACTACAGGGCCCAACACTGAAGCTTTCTTT.

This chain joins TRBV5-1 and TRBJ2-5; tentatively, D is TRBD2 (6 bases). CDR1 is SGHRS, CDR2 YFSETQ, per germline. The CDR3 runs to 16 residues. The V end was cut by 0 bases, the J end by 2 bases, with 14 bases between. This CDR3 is CASSLGRAGRQETQYF. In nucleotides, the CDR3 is TGCGCCAGCAGCTTGGGAAGGGCGGGACGGCAAGAGACCCAGTACTTC.

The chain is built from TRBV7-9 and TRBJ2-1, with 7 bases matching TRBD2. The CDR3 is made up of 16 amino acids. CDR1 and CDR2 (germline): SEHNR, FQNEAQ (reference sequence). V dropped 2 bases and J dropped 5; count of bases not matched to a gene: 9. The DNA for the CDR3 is TGTGCCAGCAGCTTACCCGGGGTAGCGGGTAACAATGAGCAGTTCTTC. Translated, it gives CASSLPGVAGNNEQFF.

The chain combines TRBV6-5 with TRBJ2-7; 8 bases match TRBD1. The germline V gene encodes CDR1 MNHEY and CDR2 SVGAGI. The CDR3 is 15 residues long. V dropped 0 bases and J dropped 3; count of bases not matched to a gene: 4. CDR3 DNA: TGTGCCAGCAGTTACTCATCACAGGGGGGCTACGAGCAGTACTTC. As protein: CASSYSSQGGYEQYF.

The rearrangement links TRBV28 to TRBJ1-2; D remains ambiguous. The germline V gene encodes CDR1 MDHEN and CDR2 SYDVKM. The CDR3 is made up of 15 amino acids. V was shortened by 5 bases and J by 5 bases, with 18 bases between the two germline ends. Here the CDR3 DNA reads TGTGCCAGCAGTAGCCTAGATCGGGTGGATTATGGCTACACCTTC. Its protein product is CASSSLDRVDYGYTF.

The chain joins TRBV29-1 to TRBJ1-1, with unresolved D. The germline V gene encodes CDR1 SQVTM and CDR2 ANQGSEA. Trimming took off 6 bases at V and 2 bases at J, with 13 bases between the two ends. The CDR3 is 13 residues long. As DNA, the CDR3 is TGCAGCGTCTCCGAGGGCAGAAACACTGAAGCTTTCTTT. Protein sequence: CSVSEGRNTEAFF.

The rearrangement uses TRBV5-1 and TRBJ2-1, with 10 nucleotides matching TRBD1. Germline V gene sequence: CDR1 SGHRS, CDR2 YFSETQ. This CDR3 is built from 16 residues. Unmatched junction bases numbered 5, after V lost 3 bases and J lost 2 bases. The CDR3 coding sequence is TGCGCCAGCAGCTCGGGACAGGGGAAAACCTACAATGAGCAGTTCTTC. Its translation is CASSSGQGKTYNEQFF.

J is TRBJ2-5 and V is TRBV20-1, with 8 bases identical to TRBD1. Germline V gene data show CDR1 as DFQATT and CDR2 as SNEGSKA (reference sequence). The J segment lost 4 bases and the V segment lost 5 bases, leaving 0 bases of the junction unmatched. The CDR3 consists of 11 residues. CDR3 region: CSADRGETQYF. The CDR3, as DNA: TGCAGTGCTGACAGGGGAGAGACCCAGTACTTC.

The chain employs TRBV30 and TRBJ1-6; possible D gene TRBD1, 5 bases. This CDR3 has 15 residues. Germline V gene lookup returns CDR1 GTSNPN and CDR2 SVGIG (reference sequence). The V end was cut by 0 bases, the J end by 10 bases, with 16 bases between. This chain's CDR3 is CAWSVGQGRRSPLHF. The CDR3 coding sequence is TGTGCCTGGAGTGTTGGTCAGGGTCGTCGGTCACCCCTCCACTTT. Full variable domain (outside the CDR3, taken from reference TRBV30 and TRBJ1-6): SQTIHQWPATLVQPVGSPLSLECTVEGTSNPNLYWYRQAAGRGLQLLFYSVGIGQISSEVPQNLSASRPQDRQFILSSKKLLLSDSGFYLCAWSVGQGRRSPLHFGNGTRLTVT.

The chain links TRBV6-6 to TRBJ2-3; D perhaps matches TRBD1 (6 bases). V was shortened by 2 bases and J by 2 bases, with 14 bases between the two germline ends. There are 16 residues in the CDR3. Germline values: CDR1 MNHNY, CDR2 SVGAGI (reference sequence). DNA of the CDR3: TGTGCCAGCAGTTACGCGGACGGGACAATCACAGATACGCAGTATTTT. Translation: CASSYADGTITDTQYF.

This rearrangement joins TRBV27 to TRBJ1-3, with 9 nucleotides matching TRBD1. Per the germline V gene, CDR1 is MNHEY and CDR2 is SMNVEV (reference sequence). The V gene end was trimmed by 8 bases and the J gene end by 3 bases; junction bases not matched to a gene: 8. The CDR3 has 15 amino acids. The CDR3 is CASHDRGLNGNTIYF. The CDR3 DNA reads TGTGCCAGCCACGACAGGGGGTTGAATGGAAACACCATATATTTT.

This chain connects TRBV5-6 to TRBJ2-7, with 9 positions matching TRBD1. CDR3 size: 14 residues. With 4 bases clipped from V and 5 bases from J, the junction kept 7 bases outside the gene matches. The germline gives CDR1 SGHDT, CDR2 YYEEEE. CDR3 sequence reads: CASSRPGQGDEQYF. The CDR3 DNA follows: TGTGCCAGCAGCCGTCCGGGACAGGGCGACGAGCAGTACTTC.

The CDR3 loop reads CASSDGTSGAYEQYF. In DNA form, the CDR3 reads TGTGCCAGCAGTGACGGGACTAGCGGTGCCTACGAGCAGTACTTC. The genes are TRBV6-1 and TRBJ2-7, with 11 bases aligning to TRBD2. The V segment lost 3 bases and the J segment 2 bases; nucleotides outside the gene matches: 3. Germline V lookup: CDR1 MNHNS, CDR2 SASEGT. This CDR3 has 15 amino acids.

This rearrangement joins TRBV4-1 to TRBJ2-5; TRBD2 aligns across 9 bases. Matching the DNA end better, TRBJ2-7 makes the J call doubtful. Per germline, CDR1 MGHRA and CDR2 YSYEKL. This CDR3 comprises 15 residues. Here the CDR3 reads CASSPQTSGTYEQYF. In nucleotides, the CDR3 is TGCGCCAGCAGCCCGCAGACTAGCGGTACCTACGAGCAGTACTTC.

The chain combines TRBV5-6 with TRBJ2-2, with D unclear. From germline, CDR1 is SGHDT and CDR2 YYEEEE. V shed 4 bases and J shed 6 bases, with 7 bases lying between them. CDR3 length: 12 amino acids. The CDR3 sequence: CASSPFPGELFF. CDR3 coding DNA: TGTGCCAGCAGCCCCTTCCCCGGGGAGCTGTTTTTT.

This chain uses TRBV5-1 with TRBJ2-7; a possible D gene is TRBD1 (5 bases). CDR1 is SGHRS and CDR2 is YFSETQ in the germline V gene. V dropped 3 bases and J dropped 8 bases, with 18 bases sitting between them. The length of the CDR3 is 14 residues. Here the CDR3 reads CASSSLDRGGKQYF. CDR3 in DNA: TGCGCCAGCAGCTCCCTTGATAGGGGTGGCAAGCAGTACTTC. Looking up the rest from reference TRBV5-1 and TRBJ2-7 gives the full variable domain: KAGVTQTPRYLIKTRGQQVTLSCSPISGHRSVSWYQQTPGQGLQFLFEYFSETQRNKGNFPGRFSGRQFSNSRSEMNVSTLELGDSALYLCASSSLDRGGKQYFGPGTRLTVT.

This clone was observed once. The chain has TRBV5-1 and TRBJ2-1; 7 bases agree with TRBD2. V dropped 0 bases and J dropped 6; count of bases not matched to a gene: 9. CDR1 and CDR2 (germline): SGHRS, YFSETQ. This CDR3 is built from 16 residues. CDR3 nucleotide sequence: TGCGCCAGCAGCTTGGCCTACGGCGGGAGAATCAATGAGCAGTTCTTC. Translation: CASSLAYGGRINEQFF.

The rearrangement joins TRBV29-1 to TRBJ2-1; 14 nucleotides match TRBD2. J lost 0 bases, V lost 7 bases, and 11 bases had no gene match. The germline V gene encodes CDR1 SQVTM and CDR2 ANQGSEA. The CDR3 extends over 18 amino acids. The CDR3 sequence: CSAPPGTSGSSSYNEQFF. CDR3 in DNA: TGCAGCGCCCCCCCAGGGACTAGCGGGAGTAGCTCCTACAATGAGCAGTTCTTC.